The next 21 T cell receptor beta chains were all read from a single sample in a study of blood T cell repertoires in COVID-19. Profiled with immunoSEQ multiplex PCR; TCRdb holds only in-frame clones, not every one. The sample yields approximately 450,000 clones, 70% to 90% seen once. The source material was PBMCs or T cells enriched from blood (not recorded which). These receptors were taken from a woman in her late teens or twenties with acute COVID-19.

Only one count was recorded for this clone. The rearrangement links TRBV4-1 to TRBJ1-5, with D possibly matching TRBD1 (6 bases). V lost 4 bases to trimming and J lost 6 bases, with 16 bases between them. Germline V lookup: CDR1 MGHRA, CDR2 YSYEKL. The CDR3 totals 15 residues. The chain's CDR3 is CASSPGTGIFQPQHF. CDR3 bases: TGCGCCAGCAGCCCCGGAACAGGGATCTTTCAGCCCCAGCATTTT.

This chain joins TRBV7-9 and TRBJ2-2, with TRBD1 identical over 8 bases. The junction had 6 bases not matched to a gene; V was cut back by 5 bases and J by 1 base. CDR3 length: 16 amino acids. The germline V gene has CDR1 SEHNR and CDR2 FQNEAQ (reference sequence). CDR3 region: CASSPRQGRNTGELFF. The CDR3 nucleotides read TGTGCCAGCAGCCCACGACAGGGGAGGAACACCGGGGAGCTGTTTTTT.

This chain connects TRBV24-1 to TRBJ2-5, with 13 positions matching TRBD2. V gave up 4 bases and J gave up 4 bases; unmatched junction bases: 5. CDR1 KGHDR and CDR2 SFDVKD come from the germline V gene. The CDR3 has 16 amino acids. CDR3: CATSDGLAGVGETQYF. CDR3 in DNA: TGTGCCACCAGTGACGGACTAGCGGGAGTAGGAGAGACCCAGTACTTC.

CDR3 in amino acids: CASSLDRGADTQYF. The CDR3 DNA reads as TGTGCCAGCAGCTTGGATCGGGGGGCAGATACGCAGTATTTT. The V gene is TRBV5-4, the J gene TRBJ2-3, with 7 bases fitting TRBD2. Germline CDR1 SGHNT, CDR2 YYREEE (reference sequence). Losses at the gene ends were 0 bases for V and 4 bases for J; bases not matched to a gene: 2. The CDR3 spans 14 residues.

The genes are TRBV9 and TRBJ1-1, with D possibly being TRBD1 (6 bases). Looked up from germline, CDR1 is SGDLS and CDR2 is YYNGEE. This CDR3 is built from 13 residues. V was clipped by 1 base and J by 8 bases, with 12 bases between them. CDR3 DNA: TGTGCCAGCAGCGTACAGGGGTCTAAGGAAGCTTTCTTT. This translates into CASSVQGSKEAFF.

The table lists this clone with a count of one. The chain has TRBV6-1 and TRBJ2-3; 8 bases line up with TRBD2. Germline-derived CDR1 and CDR2 are MNHNS and SASEGT. The CDR3 extends over 16 amino acids. V lost 2 bases to trimming and J lost 4 bases; unmatched junction nucleotides: 8. The CDR3 sequence: CASSESRGGRADTQYF. CDR3 nucleotide sequence: TGTGCCAGCAGTGAATCCCGGGGGGGCCGAGCAGATACGCAGTATTTT.

The rearrangement uses TRBV4-1 and TRBJ1-5, with 8 nucleotides matching TRBD1. J lost 6 bases, V lost 4 bases, and 5 bases had no gene match. This CDR3 has 14 residues. Germline CDR1 reads MGHRA; CDR2 reads YSYEKL. CDR3 in amino acids: CASSLDRESQPQHF. CDR3 coding DNA: TGCGCCAGCAGCCTGGACAGGGAGAGTCAGCCCCAGCATTTT.

The gene calls are TRBV2 and TRBJ2-7; D gene ambiguous. The CDR3 runs to 12 residues. The germline V gene encodes CDR1 SNHLY and CDR2 FYNNEI. The V end lost 4 bases, the J end lost 2 bases, and 6 bases lay between the germline ends. The CDR3 DNA sequence: TGTGCCAGCAGTGCGCACACCTACGAGCAGTACTTC. Its protein is CASSAHTYEQYF.

Only a few counts were recorded for this clone. The gene calls are TRBV5-6 and TRBJ2-7; 8 bases are a match to TRBD1. CDR1 is SGHDT and CDR2 is YYEEEE in the germline V gene. After removal of 4 bases from V and 5 bases from J, the junction contained 2 bases not matched to a gene. This CDR3 is built from 12 residues. The DNA of the CDR3 is TGTGCCAGCAGCGTGGGACAGGACGAGCAGTACTTC. It translates to CASSVGQDEQYF.

This sequence joins TRBV3-1 (or the pseudogene TRBV3-2) and TRBJ2-5; 7 bases match TRBD1. After removal of 2 bases from V and 0 bases from J, the junction contained 6 bases not matched to a gene. The germline V gene encodes CDR1 LGHDT and CDR2 YNNKEL (reference sequence). The CDR3 spans 16 residues. Here the CDR3 reads CASSQLSGTDQETQYF. CDR3 nucleotides: TGTGCCAGCAGCCAATTGTCCGGGACAGACCAAGAGACCCAGTACTTC.

The chain combines TRBV7-2 with TRBJ1-2; a weak D match, TRBD1 (6 bases). Per the germline V gene, CDR1 is SGHTA and CDR2 is FQGNSA. V was cut by 7 bases and J by 6 bases, with 21 bases left in between. The CDR3 covers 15 residues. The CDR3 sequence: CASNIGGRPLDGYTF. CDR3 DNA: TGTGCCAGCAATATAGGGGGACGTCCTCTCGATGGCTACACCTTC.

As to this clone: Germline and junction disagree at one end, which may indicate a read error. Here the CDR3 DNA reads TGTGCCAGCAGTATGGACAGGGACTATGGCTACATCTTC. It translates to CASSMDRDYGYIF. The V and J genes are TRBV2 and TRBJ1-2, with TRBD1 matching 8 bases. CDR3 length: 13 residues. CDR1 is SNHLY and CDR2 is FYNNEI in the germline V gene.

The chain is built from TRBV6-1 and TRBJ1-4; 9 bases map to TRBD1. The J segment lost 8 bases and the V segment lost 3 bases, leaving 7 bases of the junction unmatched. Germline V gene data show CDR1 as MNHNS and CDR2 as SASEGT. The CDR3 contains 15 residues. In DNA form, the CDR3 reads TGTGCCAGCAGTGACCGGGGACAGGGCTGGGAAAAACTGTTTTTT. Translating gives CASSDRGQGWEKLFF.

V and J are TRBV11-2 and TRBJ2-2; D is ambiguous. The CDR3 is 15 residues long. Trimming removed 5 bases from V and 1 base from J, with 11 bases in between. Germline loops: CDR1 SGHAT, CDR2 FQNNGV. CDR3: CASSPIIGNTGELFF. The CDR3 region has the DNA TGTGCCAGCAGCCCCATTATCGGGAACACCGGGGAGCTGTTTTTT.

The V call is TRBV11-2, the J call TRBJ2-7, with D tentatively TRBD1 (6 bases). CDR1 is SGHAT, CDR2 FQNNGV, per germline. The V gene lost 3 bases and the J gene lost 5 bases, with 11 bases spanning the gap. This CDR3 contains 13 residues. In DNA form, the CDR3 reads TGTGCCAGCAGCTTTCAGCAGGGGAACGAGCAGTACTTC. Translated: CASSFQQGNEQYF.

The CDR3 bases are TGTGCCACCAGCAGAGGTCCCGGGACTAGGCACGAGCAGTACTTC. Translated: CATSRGPGTRHEQYF. The gene calls are TRBV15 and TRBJ2-7; TRBD2 matches at 8 bases. CDR1 is LNHNV, CDR2 YYDKDF, per germline (reference sequence). The CDR3 covers 15 residues. Trimming took 1 base from V and 5 from J; bases not matched to a gene: 7.

This sequence joins TRBV19 and TRBJ2-7; no definite D call. The germline V gene has CDR1 LNHDA and CDR2 SQIVND (reference sequence). The CDR3 is 14 amino acids. The V end lost 5 bases, the J end lost 0 bases, and 11 bases lay between the germline ends. CDR3 DNA: TGTGCCAGTAGTTTTAATCCCAGCTCCTACGAGCAGTACTTC. Amino acids: CASSFNPSSYEQYF.

The V gene is TRBV2, the J gene TRBJ1-5, with TRBD1 matching 9 bases. J was trimmed by 2 bases and V by 5 bases; bases with no gene match: 10. This CDR3 spans 17 amino acids. From germline, CDR1 is SNHLY and CDR2 FYNNEI. Here the CDR3 reads CASSPGQGSSGNQPQHF. The CDR3 nucleotides read TGTGCCAGCAGTCCGGGACAGGGATCCAGTGGCAATCAGCCCCAGCATTTT.

CDR3 nucleotide sequence: TGTGCCAGCAGCCAAGTTACGGGGGGCAATCAGCCCCAGCATTTT. Protein sequence: CASSQVTGGNQPQHF. The chain joins TRBV4-2 to TRBJ1-5; tentative D call: TRBD1 (5 bases). Per germline, CDR1 LGHNA and CDR2 YNFKEQ. The CDR3 extends over 15 amino acids. Trimming took off 1 base at V and 2 bases at J, with 9 bases between the two ends.

The V and J genes are TRBV11-3 and TRBJ2-2; 12 bases agree with TRBD2. The germline CDR1 and CDR2 sequences are SGHNT and YENEEA. The CDR3 totals 16 residues. Trimming at V came to 2 bases and at J to 4 bases, leaving 2 bases not matched to a gene. CDR3 in DNA: TGTGCCAGCAGCTTACGGACTAGCGGGGTCACCGGGGAGCTGTTTTTT. Protein: CASSLRTSGVTGELFF.

The V call is TRBV12-3 or TRBV12-4, the J call TRBJ2-1; tentatively, D is TRBD2 (5 bases). Trimming took off 3 bases at V and 3 bases at J, with 6 bases between the two ends. CDR3 size: 13 residues. Here the CDR3 DNA reads TGTGCCAGCAGTTTCGCGGGCTACAATGAGCAGTTCTTC. Residues: CASSFAGYNEQFF.